This T cell receptor (beta chain) was identified during a study of blood T cell repertoires in COVID-19. The germline CDR1 and CDR2 sequences are SEHNR and FQNEAQ (reference sequence). V gave up 1 base and J gave up 7 bases; unmatched junction bases: 10. The CDR3 loop spans 17 amino acids. Produced via immunoSEQ multiplex PCR; TCRdb's table is partial and in-frame only. The sample gives 70,000 to 75,000 clones, about nine tenths of which show up once; 5% to 6.5% is in the top ten. Sequencing used peripheral blood. The rearrangement links TRBV7-9 to TRBJ1-4; 9 bases agree with TRBD1. This receptor was obtained from a woman under 30 with acute or convalescent COVID-19. The CDR3 sequence is CASSLDGGQGRSEKLFF. CDR3 DNA sequence: TGTGCCAGCAGCTTAGATGGAGGACAGGGGAGGAGTGAAAAACTGTTTTTT.